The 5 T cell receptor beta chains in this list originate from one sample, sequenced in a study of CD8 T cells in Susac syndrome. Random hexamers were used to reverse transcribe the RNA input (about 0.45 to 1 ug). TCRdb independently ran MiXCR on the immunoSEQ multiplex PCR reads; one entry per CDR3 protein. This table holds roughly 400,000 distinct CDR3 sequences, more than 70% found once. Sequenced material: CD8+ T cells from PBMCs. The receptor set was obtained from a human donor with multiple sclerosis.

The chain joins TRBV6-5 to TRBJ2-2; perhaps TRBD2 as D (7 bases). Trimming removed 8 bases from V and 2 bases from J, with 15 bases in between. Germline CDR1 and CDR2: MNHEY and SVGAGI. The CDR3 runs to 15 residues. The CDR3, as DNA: TGTGCCAGCGAACTGGGGGGGCCAAACACCGGGGAGCTGTTTTTT. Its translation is CASELGGPNTGELFF.

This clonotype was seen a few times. The chain's CDR3 is CASSYSTRPNTEAFF. The CDR3 DNA reads as TGTGCCAGCAGTTACTCGACCAGGCCGAACACTGAAGCTTTCTTT. This chain joins TRBV6-5 and TRBJ1-1; D gene unclear. The CDR3 loop spans 15 amino acids. With 0 bases removed from V and 1 base from J, the gap between germline ends came to 9 bases. Germline V CDR1 and CDR2: MNHEY, SVGAGI.

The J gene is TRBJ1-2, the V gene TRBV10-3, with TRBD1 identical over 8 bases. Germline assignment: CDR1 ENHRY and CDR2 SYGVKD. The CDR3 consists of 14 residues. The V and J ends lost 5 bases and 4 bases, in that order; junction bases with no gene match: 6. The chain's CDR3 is CAISSGTGVYGYTF. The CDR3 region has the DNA TGTGCCATCAGTTCCGGGACAGGAGTCTATGGCTACACCTTC.

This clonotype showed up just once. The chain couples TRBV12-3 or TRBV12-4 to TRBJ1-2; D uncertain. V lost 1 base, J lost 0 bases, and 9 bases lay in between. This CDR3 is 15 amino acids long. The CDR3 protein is CASSLGEGANYGYTF. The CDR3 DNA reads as TGTGCCAGCAGTTTAGGGGAGGGCGCTAACTATGGCTACACCTTC.

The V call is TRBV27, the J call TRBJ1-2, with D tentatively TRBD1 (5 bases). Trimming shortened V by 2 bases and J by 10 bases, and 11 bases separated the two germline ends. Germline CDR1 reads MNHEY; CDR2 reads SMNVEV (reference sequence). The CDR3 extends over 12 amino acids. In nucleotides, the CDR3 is TGTGCCAGCAGTTTAACAGGACGAGACTACACCTTC. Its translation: CASSLTGRDYTF.